This T cell receptor beta chain is drawn from a study of immune cell composition in non-small cell lung cancer. Study-wide results and caveats: Overall clonality, unlike maximal tumour-associated clone frequency, did not predict TIL reactivity.

CDR1 and CDR2 from the germline V gene are LNHNV and YYDKDF (reference sequence). Trimming shortened V by 4 bases and J by 5 bases, and 20 bases separated the two germline ends. The CDR3 length is 16 residues. Libraries were prepared by immunoSEQ multiplex PCR; TCRdb keeps only in-frame clonotypes and omits some of them. Among around 4,400 clones, 70% to 80% were seen once, and the ten largest hold approximately 17%. A note on this clone: Antigen: not known.

This receptor was taken from a human donor with non-small cell lung cancer. Material for sequencing was lung tumor tissue. The rearrangement links TRBV15 to TRBJ2-5; D perhaps matches TRBD1 (6 bases). The CDR3 loop is CATSISGTRGAETQYF. CDR3 bases: TGTGCCACCAGCATTTCCGGGACAAGGGGCGCTGAGACCCAGTACTTC.